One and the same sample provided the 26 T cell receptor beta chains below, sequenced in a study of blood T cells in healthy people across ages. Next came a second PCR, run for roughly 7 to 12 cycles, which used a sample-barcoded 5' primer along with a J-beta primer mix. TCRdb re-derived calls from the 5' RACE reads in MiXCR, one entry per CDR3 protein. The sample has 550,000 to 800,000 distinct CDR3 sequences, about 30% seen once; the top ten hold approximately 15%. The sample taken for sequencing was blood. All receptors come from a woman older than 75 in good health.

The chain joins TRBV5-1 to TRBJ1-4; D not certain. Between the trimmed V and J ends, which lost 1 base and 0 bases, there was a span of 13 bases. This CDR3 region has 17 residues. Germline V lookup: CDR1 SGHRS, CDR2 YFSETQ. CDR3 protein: CASSLSLGSATNEKLFF. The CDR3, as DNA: TGCGCCAGCAGCTTGTCTTTGGGGAGCGCAACTAATGAAAAACTGTTTTTT.

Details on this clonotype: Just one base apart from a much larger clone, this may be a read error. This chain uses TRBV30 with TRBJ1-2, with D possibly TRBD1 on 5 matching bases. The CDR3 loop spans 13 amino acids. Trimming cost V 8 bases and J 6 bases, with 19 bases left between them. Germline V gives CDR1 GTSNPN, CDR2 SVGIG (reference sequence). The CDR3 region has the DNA TGTGCCGGGGAGCCCTCGGGACGGCATGGCTACACCTTC. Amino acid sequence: CAGEPSGRHGYTF. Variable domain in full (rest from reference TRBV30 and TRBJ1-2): SQTIHQWPATLVQPVGSPLSLECTVEGTSNPNLYWYRQAAGRGLQLLFYSVGIGQISSEVPQNLSASRPQDRQFILSSKKLLLSDSGFYLCAGEPSGRHGYTFGSGTRLTVV.

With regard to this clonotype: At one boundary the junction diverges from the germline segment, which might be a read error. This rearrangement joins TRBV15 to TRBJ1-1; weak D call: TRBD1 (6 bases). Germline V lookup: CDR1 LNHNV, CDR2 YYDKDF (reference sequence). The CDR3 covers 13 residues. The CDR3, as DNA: TGTGCCGCCAGCAGGGGCCCGAACACTGAAGCTTTCTTT. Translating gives CAASRGPNTEAFF. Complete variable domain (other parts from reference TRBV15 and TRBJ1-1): DAMVIQNPRYQVTQFGKPVTLSCSQTLNHNVMYWYQQKSSQAPKLLFHYYDKDFNNEADTPDNFQSRRPNTSFCFLDIRSPGLGDTAMYLCAASRGPNTEAFFGQGTRLTVV.

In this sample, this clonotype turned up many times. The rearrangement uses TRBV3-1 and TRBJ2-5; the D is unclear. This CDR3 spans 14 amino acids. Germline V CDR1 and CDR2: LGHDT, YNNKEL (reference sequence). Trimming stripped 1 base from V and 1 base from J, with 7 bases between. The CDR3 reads CASSQVPSQETQYF. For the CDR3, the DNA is TGTGCCAGCAGCCAAGTCCCTAGCCAAGAGACCCAGTACTTC.

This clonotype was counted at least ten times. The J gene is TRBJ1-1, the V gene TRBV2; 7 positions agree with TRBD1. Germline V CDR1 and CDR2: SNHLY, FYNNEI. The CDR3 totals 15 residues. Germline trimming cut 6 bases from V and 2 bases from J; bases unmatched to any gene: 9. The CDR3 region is CASSQGTAGNTEAFF. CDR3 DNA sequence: TGTGCCAGCAGCCAAGGGACAGCGGGAAACACTGAAGCTTTCTTT.

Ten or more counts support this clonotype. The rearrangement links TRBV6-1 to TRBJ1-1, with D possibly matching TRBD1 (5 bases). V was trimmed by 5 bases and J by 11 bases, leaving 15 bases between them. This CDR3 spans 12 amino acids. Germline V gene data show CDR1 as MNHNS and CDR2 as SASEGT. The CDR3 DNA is TGTGCCAGCAGTTTCGACAGTCGAGGGGCTTTCTTT. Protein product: CASSFDSRGAFF.

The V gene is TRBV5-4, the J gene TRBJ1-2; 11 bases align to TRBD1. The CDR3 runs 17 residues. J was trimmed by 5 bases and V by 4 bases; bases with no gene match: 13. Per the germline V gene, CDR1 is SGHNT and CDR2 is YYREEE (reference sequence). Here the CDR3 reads CASSRMRTGGGGYGYTF. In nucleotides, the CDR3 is TGTGCCAGCAGCCGAATGCGGACAGGGGGCGGTGGGTATGGCTACACCTTC. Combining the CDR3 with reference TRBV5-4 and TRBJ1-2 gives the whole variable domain ETGVTQSPTHLIKTRGQQVTLRCSSQSGHNTVSWYQQALGQGPQFIFQYYREEENGRGNFPPRFSGLQFPNYSSELNVNALELDDSALYLCASSRMRTGGGGYGYTFGSGTRLTVV.

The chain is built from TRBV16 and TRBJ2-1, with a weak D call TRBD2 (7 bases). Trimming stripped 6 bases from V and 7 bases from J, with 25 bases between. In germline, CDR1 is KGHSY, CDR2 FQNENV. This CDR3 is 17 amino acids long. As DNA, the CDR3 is TGTGCCAGCAGTTTAAGGGGGGGCACGGACGCCGGGAATGAGCAGTTCTTC. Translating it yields CASSLRGGTDAGNEQFF. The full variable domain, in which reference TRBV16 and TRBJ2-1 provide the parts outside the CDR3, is GEEVAQTPKHLVRGEGQKAKLYCAPIKGHSYVFWYQQVLKNEFKFLISFQNENVFDETGMPKERFSAKCLPNSPCSLEIQATKLEDSAVYFCASSLRGGTDAGNEQFFGPGTRLTVL.

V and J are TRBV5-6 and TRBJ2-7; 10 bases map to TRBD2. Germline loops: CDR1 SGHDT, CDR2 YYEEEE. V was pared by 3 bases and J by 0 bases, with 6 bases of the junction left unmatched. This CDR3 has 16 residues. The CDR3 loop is CASSSGLAEPSYEQYF. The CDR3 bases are TGTGCCAGCAGCTCCGGACTAGCGGAGCCCTCCTACGAGCAGTACTTC.

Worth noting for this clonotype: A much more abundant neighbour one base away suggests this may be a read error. CDR3 loop: CRAREGARPYGYTF. Here the CDR3 DNA reads TGCAGGGCTAGAGAGGGAGCCAGGCCCTATGGCTACACCTTC. V and J are TRBV20-1 and TRBJ1-2; D uncertain. CDR1 is DFQATT and CDR2 is SNEGSKA in the germline V gene (reference sequence). This CDR3 is built from 14 residues.

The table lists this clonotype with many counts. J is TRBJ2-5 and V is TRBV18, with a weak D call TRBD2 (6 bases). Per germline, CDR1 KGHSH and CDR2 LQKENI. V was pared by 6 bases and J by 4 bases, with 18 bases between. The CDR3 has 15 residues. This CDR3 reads CASSPLFREIETQYF. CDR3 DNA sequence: TGTGCCAGCTCTCCTCTGTTCCGGGAGATAGAGACCCAGTACTTC.

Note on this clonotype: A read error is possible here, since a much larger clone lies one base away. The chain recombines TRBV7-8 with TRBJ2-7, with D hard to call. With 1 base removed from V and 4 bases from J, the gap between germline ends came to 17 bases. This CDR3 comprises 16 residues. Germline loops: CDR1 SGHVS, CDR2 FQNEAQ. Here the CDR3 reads CASSLDPPTSRYEQYF. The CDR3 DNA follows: TGTGCCAGCAGCTTAGATCCACCGACTTCAAGGTACGAGCAGTACTTC.

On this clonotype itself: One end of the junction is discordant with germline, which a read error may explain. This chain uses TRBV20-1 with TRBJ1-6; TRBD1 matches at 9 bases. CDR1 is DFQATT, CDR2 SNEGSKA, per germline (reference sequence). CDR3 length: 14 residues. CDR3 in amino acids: CSACRDRDNSPPHF. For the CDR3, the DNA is TGCAGTGCTTGCCGGGACAGGGACAATTCACCCCCCCACTTT.

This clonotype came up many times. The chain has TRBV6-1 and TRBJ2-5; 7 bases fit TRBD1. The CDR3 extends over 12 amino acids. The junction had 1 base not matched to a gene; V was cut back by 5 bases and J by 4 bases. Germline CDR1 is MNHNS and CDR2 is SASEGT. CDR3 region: CASSRQGETQYF. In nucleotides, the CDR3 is TGTGCCAGCAGTAGACAGGGAGAGACCCAGTACTTC.

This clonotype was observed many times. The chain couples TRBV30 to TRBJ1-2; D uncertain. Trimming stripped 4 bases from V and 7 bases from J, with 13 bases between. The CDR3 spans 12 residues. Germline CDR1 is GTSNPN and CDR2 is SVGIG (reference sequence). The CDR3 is CAWKFGDLGYTF. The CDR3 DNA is TGTGCCTGGAAGTTTGGGGATCTTGGCTACACCTTC.

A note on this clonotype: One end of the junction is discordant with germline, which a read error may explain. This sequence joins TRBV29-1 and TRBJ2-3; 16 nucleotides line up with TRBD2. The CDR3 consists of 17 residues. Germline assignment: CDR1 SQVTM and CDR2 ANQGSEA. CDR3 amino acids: CSVEGLAGGPNTDTQYF. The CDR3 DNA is TGCAGCGTTGAGGGACTAGCGGGAGGGCCGAACACAGACACGCAGTATTTT.

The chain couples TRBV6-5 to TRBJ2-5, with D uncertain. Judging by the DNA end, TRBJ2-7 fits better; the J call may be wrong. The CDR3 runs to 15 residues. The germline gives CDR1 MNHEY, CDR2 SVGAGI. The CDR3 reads CASIRNPPSSHEQYF. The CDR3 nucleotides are TGTGCCAGCATCCGGAACCCCCCATCTAGTCACGAGCAGTACTTC.

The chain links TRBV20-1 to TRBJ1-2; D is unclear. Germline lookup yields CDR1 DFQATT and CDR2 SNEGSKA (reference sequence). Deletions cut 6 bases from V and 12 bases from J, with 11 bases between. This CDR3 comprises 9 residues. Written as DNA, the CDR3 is TGCAGTGCCACTGGGCCTAACACCTTC. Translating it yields CSATGPNTF.

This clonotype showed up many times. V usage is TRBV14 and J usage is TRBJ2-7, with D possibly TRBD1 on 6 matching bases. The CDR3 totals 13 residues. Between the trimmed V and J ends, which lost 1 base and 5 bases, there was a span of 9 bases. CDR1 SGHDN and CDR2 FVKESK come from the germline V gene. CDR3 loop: CASSQAGVNEQYF. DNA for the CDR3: TGTGCCAGCAGCCAAGCAGGGGTGAACGAGCAGTACTTC.

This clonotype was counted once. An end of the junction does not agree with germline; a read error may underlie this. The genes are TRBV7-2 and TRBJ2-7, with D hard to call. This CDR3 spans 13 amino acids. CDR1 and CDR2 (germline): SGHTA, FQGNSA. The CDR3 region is CASRFGLSYEQYF. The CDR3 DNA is TGTGCCAGCCGCTTCGGGCTTAGCTACGAGCAGTACTTC.

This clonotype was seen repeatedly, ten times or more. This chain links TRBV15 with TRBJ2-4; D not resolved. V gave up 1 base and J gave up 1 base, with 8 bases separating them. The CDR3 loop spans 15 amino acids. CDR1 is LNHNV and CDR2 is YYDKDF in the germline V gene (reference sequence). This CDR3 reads CATSRALGAKNIQYF. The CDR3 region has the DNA TGTGCCACCAGCAGAGCCCTGGGGGCCAAAAACATTCAGTACTTC.

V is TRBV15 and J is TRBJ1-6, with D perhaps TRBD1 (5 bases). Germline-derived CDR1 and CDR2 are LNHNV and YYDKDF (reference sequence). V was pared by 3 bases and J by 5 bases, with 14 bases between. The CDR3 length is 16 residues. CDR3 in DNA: TGTGCCACCAGCAGGGACATCGGACACAATAATTCACCCCTCCACTTT. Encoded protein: CATSRDIGHNNSPLHF.

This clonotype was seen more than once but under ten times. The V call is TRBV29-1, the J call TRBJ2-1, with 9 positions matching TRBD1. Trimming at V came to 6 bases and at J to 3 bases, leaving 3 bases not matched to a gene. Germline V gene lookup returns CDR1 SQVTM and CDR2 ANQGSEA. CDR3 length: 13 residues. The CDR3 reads CSVRDRDYNEQFF. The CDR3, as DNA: TGCAGCGTCCGGGACAGGGACTACAATGAGCAGTTCTTC.

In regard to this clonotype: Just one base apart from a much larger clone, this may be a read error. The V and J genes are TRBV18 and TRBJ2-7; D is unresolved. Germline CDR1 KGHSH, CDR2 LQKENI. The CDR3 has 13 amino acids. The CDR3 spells CAGSRASTYEQYF. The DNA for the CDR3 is TGTGCCGGCTCACGGGCATCTACCTACGAGCAGTACTTC.

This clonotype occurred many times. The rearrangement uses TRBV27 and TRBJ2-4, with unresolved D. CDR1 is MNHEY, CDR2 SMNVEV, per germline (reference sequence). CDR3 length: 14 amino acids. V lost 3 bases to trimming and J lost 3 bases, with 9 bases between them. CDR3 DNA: TGTGCCAGCAGTTTCGGCAGGAGCAAAAACATTCAGTACTTC. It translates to CASSFGRSKNIQYF.

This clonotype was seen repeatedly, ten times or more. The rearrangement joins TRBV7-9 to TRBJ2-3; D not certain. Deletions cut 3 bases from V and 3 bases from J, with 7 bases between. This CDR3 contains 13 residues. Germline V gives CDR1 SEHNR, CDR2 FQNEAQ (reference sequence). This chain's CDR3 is CASSFASTDTQYF. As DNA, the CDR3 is TGTGCCAGCAGCTTTGCTTCAACAGATACGCAGTATTTT.